Given below is one TCR beta chain in context. These data come from a study of blood T cell repertoires in COVID-19. Data came from immunoSEQ multiplex PCR; TCRdb stores just in-frame clones and leaves some out. Here the sample spans about 210,000 clones, under 90% being singletons. The clonotype was recovered from a woman in her thirties or forties with active or convalescent COVID-19. The specimen was peripheral blood.

CDR3 nucleotides: TGTGCCAGCAGTGAAGTACAGGGCGGAAAACTGTTTTTT. Amino acid sequence: CASSEVQGGKLFF. This rearrangement joins TRBV6-4 to TRBJ1-4; tentatively, D is TRBD1 (6 bases). Germline loops: CDR1 MRHNA, CDR2 SNTAGT. There are 13 residues in the CDR3. The V end lost 3 bases, the J end lost 10 bases, and 12 bases lay between the germline ends.